The 27 T cell receptor beta chains below all came from one sample that was sequenced in a study of T cell responses to AZD1222 COVID-19 vaccine (dated by TCRdb to about 2021). This sample's time point label indicates: sample from adult after SARS-CoV-2 infection, after symptom onset. The method was the immunoSEQ multiplex PCR assay. TCRdb's version of the immuneACCESS table is confined to in-frame rearrangements and falls short of the full clone set. An unresolved V gene accounts for under half of the shortfall where checked; the remainder is of unknown origin. Within this sample are about 150,000 clones, with about 88% of them counted one time only. Of the sample, approximately 6.6% falls within the top ten clones. Sequencing was performed on peripheral blood, taken after recovery from COVID-19. The source is an adult who had recovered from COVID-19.

The chain couples TRBV29-1 to TRBJ2-5; D gene unclear. V was clipped by 7 bases and J by 2 bases, with 14 bases between them. The CDR3 sequence is 13 residues long. CDR1 SQVTM and CDR2 ANQGSEA come from the germline V gene. The CDR3, as DNA: TGCAGCGCCGACTCGGGTTCACAAGAGACCCAGTACTTC. This translates into CSADSGSQETQYF.

This clone was seen a single time. V and J are TRBV20-1 and TRBJ2-7, with 7 bases fitting TRBD2. The CDR3 has 14 amino acids. The V segment lost 3 bases and the J segment 5 bases; nucleotides outside the gene matches: 10. Germline lookup yields CDR1 DFQATT and CDR2 SNEGSKA (reference sequence). The CDR3 DNA sequence: TGCAGTGCTAGTGTATCGGGAGGAAAGCACGAGCAGTACTTC. Translation gives CSASVSGGKHEQYF.

As regards this clone: Other DNA sequences of this sample code for an identical CDR3. This chain links TRBV5-1 with TRBJ1-1; no reliable D call. CDR1 SGHRS and CDR2 YFSETQ come from the germline V gene. The CDR3 runs 14 residues. V was trimmed by 0 bases and J by 0 bases, leaving 6 bases between them. The CDR3 spells CASSLEGLNTEAFF. Written as DNA, the CDR3 is TGCGCCAGCAGCTTGGAAGGCTTGAACACTGAAGCTTTCTTT.

This chain links TRBV29-1 with TRBJ2-7; the D is unclear. Germline loops: CDR1 SQVTM, CDR2 ANQGSEA. Trimming took off 3 bases at V and 2 bases at J, with 11 bases between the two ends. This CDR3 is built from 13 residues. The CDR3 loop reads CSVELEQTYEQYF. The CDR3 bases are TGCAGCGTTGAGCTGGAACAGACCTACGAGCAGTACTTC.

This clone was seen a handful of times. The chain joins TRBV15 to TRBJ1-3, with D perhaps TRBD1 (6 bases). The V gene's germline CDR1 is LNHNV and CDR2 YYDKDF (reference sequence). There are 15 residues in the CDR3. The V and J ends lost 0 bases and 3 bases respectively, with 9 bases between them. This chain's CDR3 is CATSRDRGRGNTIYF. CDR3 in DNA: TGTGCCACCAGCAGAGACCGGGGGCGTGGAAACACCATATATTTT. The complete variable domain, with remaining parts taken from reference TRBV15 and TRBJ1-3, reads DAMVIQNPRYQVTQFGKPVTLSCSQTLNHNVMYWYQQKSSQAPKLLFHYYDKDFNNEADTPDNFQSRRPNTSFCFLDIRSPGLGDTAMYLCATSRDRGRGNTIYFGEGSWLTVV.

The V and J genes are TRBV3-1 (or the pseudogene TRBV3-2) and TRBJ2-4; 8 positions agree with TRBD2. The CDR3 contains 17 residues. Germline lookup yields CDR1 LGHDT and CDR2 YNNKEL (reference sequence). Trimming at V came to 0 bases and at J to 6 bases, leaving 10 bases not matched to a gene. DNA of the CDR3: TGTGCCAGCAGCCAAGATGGGCGAGCGGGGGCCGCAAACATTCAGTACTTC. It is translated as CASSQDGRAGAANIQYF.

V and J are TRBV2 and TRBJ2-5, with D possibly being TRBD1 (6 bases). Per the germline V gene, CDR1 is SNHLY and CDR2 is FYNNEI. The CDR3 length is 15 residues. Trimming removed 6 bases at V and 2 bases at J, with 16 bases between. The CDR3 coding sequence is TGTGCCAGCAGCCGGCTAACAGGGCGGCAAGAGACCCAGTACTTC. Its protein product is CASSRLTGRQETQYF.

Written as DNA, the CDR3 is TGTGCCAGCAGTGAACAGGTGAGCAATCAGCCCCAGCATTTT. As protein: CASSEQVSNQPQHF. The chain couples TRBV6-1 to TRBJ1-5; the D is unclear. V shed 2 bases and J shed 1 base, with 6 bases lying between them. The CDR3 is 14 residues long. Looked up from germline, CDR1 is MNHNS and CDR2 is SASEGT.

The rearrangement joins TRBV24-1 to TRBJ2-1, with 13 bases fitting TRBD2. J gave up 6 bases and V 3 bases, and 4 bases lay outside the gene matches. CDR3 length: 16 amino acids. Germline lookup yields CDR1 KGHDR and CDR2 SFDVKD. CDR3 nucleotides: TGTGCCACCAGTGATGCCGGGACTAGCGGGGTCAATGAGCAGTTCTTC. Translating it yields CATSDAGTSGVNEQFF.

The rearrangement links TRBV3-1 (or the pseudogene TRBV3-2) to TRBJ1-4; 11 bases agree with TRBD1. Germline CDR1 is LGHDT and CDR2 is YNNKEL (reference sequence). The CDR3 totals 15 residues. After removal of 3 bases from V and 7 bases from J, the junction contained 4 bases not matched to a gene. The CDR3 bases are TGTGCCAGCAGCCATACCGGGACAGGGGGTGAAAAACTGTTTTTT. Translating gives CASSHTGTGGEKLFF.

This chain connects TRBV5-4 to TRBJ1-2; 10 bases are a match to TRBD1. The CDR3 is made up of 13 amino acids. Trimming removed 4 bases from V and 8 bases from J; junction bases left unmatched: 5. Germline-derived CDR1 and CDR2 are SGHNT and YYREEE (reference sequence). CDR3 residues: CASSRGQGVGYTF. The CDR3 coding sequence is TGTGCCAGCAGCAGAGGACAGGGGGTAGGCTACACCTTC.

The chain combines TRBV5-1 with TRBJ1-4, with D uncertain. The germline V and J ends were trimmed by 4 bases and 6 bases, with 13 bases remaining between them. The CDR3 is 14 residues long. Germline loops: CDR1 SGHRS, CDR2 YFSETQ. CDR3 nucleotides: TGCGCCAGCAGCGACGCCCCCCGGGATGAAAAACTGTTTTTT. This translates into CASSDAPRDEKLFF.

This clone was counted only a few times. The chain combines TRBV19 with TRBJ1-5; no reliable D call. Looked up from germline, CDR1 is LNHDA and CDR2 is SQIVND (reference sequence). V lost 6 bases to trimming and J lost 2 bases, with 14 bases between them. CDR3 size: 15 residues. The CDR3 region has the DNA TGTGCCAGTAGCGTCGGACGCGGCCGCAATCAGCCCCAGCATTTT. Residues: CASSVGRGRNQPQHF.

The chain joins TRBV5-1 to TRBJ1-2; D might be TRBD1 (5 bases). V was pared by 4 bases and J by 8 bases, with 12 bases between. The CDR3 spans 12 residues. Germline V gene data show CDR1 as SGHRS and CDR2 as YFSETQ. The CDR3 here is CASSTTGGGYTF. The DNA of the CDR3 is TGCGCCAGCAGCACCACAGGAGGCGGCTACACCTTC.

The chain links TRBV5-1 to TRBJ1-6, with 7 positions matching TRBD1. The germline V gene encodes CDR1 SGHRS and CDR2 YFSETQ. J was trimmed by 10 bases and V by 0 bases; bases with no gene match: 4. The CDR3 is made up of 14 amino acids. CDR3 bases: TGCGCCAGCAGCTTGGAGGGGGCTGGATCACCCCTCCACTTT. This sequence encodes CASSLEGAGSPLHF.

The chain links TRBV7-2 to TRBJ2-7; D is possibly TRBD1 (6 bases). V was shortened by 4 bases and J by 1 base, with 14 bases between the two germline ends. CDR1 SGHTA and CDR2 FQGNSA come from the germline V gene. There are 15 residues in the CDR3. The CDR3 bases are TGTGCCAGCAGCTACGCGGCAGGGGCTTCCTACGAGCAGTACTTC. Protein product: CASSYAAGASYEQYF.

The chain recombines TRBV2 with TRBJ1-4, with 9 positions matching TRBD1. Germline loops: CDR1 SNHLY, CDR2 FYNNEI. The CDR3 is 15 amino acids. With V trimmed by 7 bases and J by 4 bases, 7 bases remained unmatched. This chain's CDR3 is CASTGDRGFNEKLFF. The CDR3, as DNA: TGTGCCAGCACCGGAGACAGGGGGTTTAATGAAAAACTGTTTTTT.

V and J are TRBV5-1 and TRBJ1-4, with a weak D call TRBD1 (5 bases). Germline V gene data show CDR1 as SGHRS and CDR2 as YFSETQ. Trimming pared 3 bases from V and 4 bases from J, leaving 10 bases between. This CDR3 spans 14 amino acids. DNA for the CDR3: TGCGCCAGCAGCTGGGACGGAAGTAATGAAAAACTGTTTTTT. Translating it yields CASSWDGSNEKLFF. Filled out from reference TRBV5-1 and TRBJ1-4, the complete variable domain reads KAGVTQTPRYLIKTRGQQVTLSCSPISGHRSVSWYQQTPGQGLQFLFEYFSETQRNKGNFPGRFSGRQFSNSRSEMNVSTLELGDSALYLCASSWDGSNEKLFFGSGTQLSVL.

Remarks on this clone: The same CDR3 can be traced to other DNA sequences in this sample. The V and J genes are TRBV7-8 and TRBJ1-2; a weak D match, TRBD1 (6 bases). V lost 0 bases and J 2 bases, leaving 7 bases between the germline ends. CDR3 length: 14 amino acids. In germline, CDR1 is SGHVS, CDR2 FQNEAQ. CDR3 residues: CASSLAGQNYGYTF. The CDR3 DNA reads as TGTGCCAGCAGCTTAGCGGGACAAAACTATGGCTACACCTTC. The variable domain in full, with the rest retrieved from reference TRBV7-8 and TRBJ1-2, is GAGVSQSPRYKVAKRGQDVALRCDPISGHVSLFWYQQALGQGPEFLTYFQNEAQLDKSGLPSDRFFAERPEGSVSTLKIQRTQQEDSAVYLCASSLAGQNYGYTFGSGTRLTVV.

V is TRBV4-3 and J is TRBJ1-2; TRBD1 is a possible D gene (5 bases). The germline V gene has CDR1 LGHNA and CDR2 YSLEER. There are 15 residues in the CDR3. Trimming removed 3 bases at V and 0 bases at J, with 11 bases between. The CDR3 loop is CASSQGDNPNYGYTF. The CDR3 DNA is TGCGCCAGCAGCCAGGGGGATAACCCTAACTATGGCTACACCTTC.

This clone was observed once. The CDR3 nucleotides read TGTGCCAGCAGTCTCGACAGGGGGGCAGTGAACACTGAAGCTTTCTTT. It encodes CASSLDRGAVNTEAFF. This chain connects TRBV7-2 to TRBJ1-1; 9 bases map to TRBD1. This CDR3 contains 16 residues. Trimming at V came to 6 bases and at J to 0 bases, leaving 8 bases not matched to a gene. In germline, CDR1 is SGHTA, CDR2 FQGNSA.

This chain uses TRBV7-9 with TRBJ1-1, with a tentative D call TRBD1 (5 bases). V was clipped by 1 base and J by 1 base, with 10 bases between them. The CDR3 is made up of 15 amino acids. Germline CDR1 reads SEHNR; CDR2 reads FQNEAQ (reference sequence). The chain's CDR3 is CASSLEQGGNTEAFF. The DNA for the CDR3 is TGTGCCAGCAGCTTAGAGCAGGGAGGGAACACTGAAGCTTTCTTT. Full variable domain (remainder filled in from reference TRBV7-9 and TRBJ1-1): DTGVSQNPRHKITKRGQNVTFRCDPISEHNRLYWYRQTLGQGPEFLTYFQNEAQLEKSRLLSDRFSAERPKGSFSTLEIQRTEQGDSAMYLCASSLEQGGNTEAFFGQGTRLTVV.

The chain links TRBV2 to TRBJ1-6, with D perhaps TRBD1 (5 bases). Per germline, CDR1 SNHLY and CDR2 FYNNEI. Trimming left V 11 bases short and J 7 bases short, with 15 bases between. The CDR3 spans 13 residues. As DNA, the CDR3 is TGTGCCCTCAGAGGGACCCCCAATTCACCCCTCCACTTT. Amino acids: CALRGTPNSPLHF.

This clone showed up just a few times. Sequence at one end of the junction differs from germline and may be a read error. In nucleotides, the CDR3 is TGTGCCGGTAGTAGTAGGGTCCAAACTCAGCCCCAGCATTTT. Protein sequence: CAGSSRVQTQPQHF. The chain couples TRBV19 to TRBJ1-5; no reliable D call. The CDR3 sequence is 14 residues long. Germline assignment: CDR1 LNHDA and CDR2 SQIVND (reference sequence).

This clone appeared a single time. V and J are TRBV6-5 and TRBJ2-7, with 8 bases matching TRBD1. In germline, CDR1 is MNHEY, CDR2 SVGAGI. This CDR3 spans 16 amino acids. Trimming cost V 0 bases and J 0 bases; bases outside gene matches: 4. For the CDR3, the DNA is TGTGCCAGCAGTTACTCTGGACAGGGATACTCCTACGAGCAGTACTTC. Protein sequence: CASSYSGQGYSYEQYF.

The chain combines TRBV7-9 with TRBJ2-1; D remains ambiguous. This CDR3 has 15 residues. Germline V lookup: CDR1 SEHNR, CDR2 FQNEAQ (reference sequence). Trimming left V 8 bases short and J 0 bases short, with 14 bases between. The CDR3 loop is CASLLDSGSYNEQFF. Written as DNA, the CDR3 is TGTGCCAGCCTTTTAGATTCGGGCTCCTACAATGAGCAGTTCTTC. Based on the CDR3 plus reference TRBV7-9 and TRBJ2-1, the full variable domain is DTGVSQNPRHKITKRGQNVTFRCDPISEHNRLYWYRQTLGQGPEFLTYFQNEAQLEKSRLLSDRFSAERPKGSFSTLEIQRTEQGDSAMYLCASLLDSGSYNEQFFGPGTRLTVL.

The genes are TRBV10-3 and TRBJ2-1; 9 bases match TRBD2. CDR3 size: 17 residues. Germline values: CDR1 ENHRY, CDR2 SYGVKD. The V gene end was trimmed by 2 bases and the J gene end by 6 bases; junction bases not matched to a gene: 11. The CDR3 protein is CAISEPPGLAGSNEQFF. Here the CDR3 DNA reads TGTGCCATCAGTGAGCCGCCGGGACTAGCTGGATCCAATGAGCAGTTCTTC.